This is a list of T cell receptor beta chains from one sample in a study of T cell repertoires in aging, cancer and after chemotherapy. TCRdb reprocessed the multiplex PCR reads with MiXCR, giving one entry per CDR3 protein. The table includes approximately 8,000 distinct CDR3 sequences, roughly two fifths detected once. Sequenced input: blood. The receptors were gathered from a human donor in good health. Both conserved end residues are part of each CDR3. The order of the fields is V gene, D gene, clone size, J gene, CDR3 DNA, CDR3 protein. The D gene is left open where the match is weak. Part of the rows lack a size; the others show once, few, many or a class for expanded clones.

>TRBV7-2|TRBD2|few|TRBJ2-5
TGTGCCAGCAGCTTAGATCTAGCGGGGGAGGGGACCCAGTACTTC
CASSLDLAGEGTQYF
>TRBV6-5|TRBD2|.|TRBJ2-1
TGTGCCAGCGGATTCACTCGACTAGCGGGAAGGGATGAGCAGTTCTTC
CASGFTRLAGRDEQFF
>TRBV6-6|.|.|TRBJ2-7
TGTGCCAGCAGTTACTCCGAGGGCGAGCAGTACTTC
CASSYSEGEQYF
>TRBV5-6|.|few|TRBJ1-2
TGTGCCAGCAGCTTGGTGGGGTCAGGGAACTATGGCTACACCTTC
CASSLVGSGNYGYTF
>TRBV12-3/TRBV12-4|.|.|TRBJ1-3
TGTGCCAACAGGAGCACCATATATTTT
CANRSTIYF
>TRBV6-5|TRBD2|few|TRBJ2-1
TGTGCCAGCAGTTACGTGGCTAGCGGGGGGAATGAGCAGTTCTTC
CASSYVASGGNEQFF
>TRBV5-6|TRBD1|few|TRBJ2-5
TGTGCCAGCAGCTTGGCAGACAGGGTCGGAGAGACCCAGTACTTC
CASSLADRVGETQYF
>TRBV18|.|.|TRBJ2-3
TGTGCCAGCTCCCCGCCAGCGGTCACAGATACGCAGTATTTT
CASSPPAVTDTQYF
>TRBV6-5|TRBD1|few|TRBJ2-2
TGTGCCAGCAGTTACGTACAGGGGTCCGGGGAGCTGTTTTTT
CASSYVQGSGELFF
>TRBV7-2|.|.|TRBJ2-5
TGTGCCAGCAGCTTAGCGGTAGGCCCGTTTGAAGAGACCCAGTACTTC
CASSLAVGPFEETQYF
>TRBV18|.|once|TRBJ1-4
TGTGCCAGCTCACCACAGGGTTTGGTTGAAAAACTGTTTTTT
CASSPQGLVEKLFF
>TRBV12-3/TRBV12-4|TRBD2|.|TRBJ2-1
TGTGCCAGCAGTTTTTTCCTAGCGGGGGTGGGCGATGAGCAGTTCTTC
CASSFFLAGVGDEQFF
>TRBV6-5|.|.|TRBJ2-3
TGTGCCAGCAGTGAACTTTCTGGATCTAGCACAGATACGCAGTATTTT
CASSELSGSSTDTQYF
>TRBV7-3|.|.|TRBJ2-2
TGTGCCAGCAGCTGGAGAGCGAACACCGGGGAGCTGTTTTTT
CASSWRANTGELFF
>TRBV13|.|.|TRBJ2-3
TGTGCCAGCAGCTTAGGCACAGATACGCAGTATTTT
CASSLGTDTQYF
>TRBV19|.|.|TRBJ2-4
TGTGCCTGTAGTATAGGGCAGGGTCAGTTAAACATTCAGTACTTC
CACSIGQGQLNIQYF
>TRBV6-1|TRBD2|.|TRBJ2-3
TGTGCCAGCACCCTGACTAGCGGGGGGGCAGATACGCAGTATTTT
CASTLTSGGADTQYF
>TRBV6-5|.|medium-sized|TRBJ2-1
TGTGCCAGCCGGAAAGATGGACACCGGCAGTTCTTC
CASRKDGHRQFF
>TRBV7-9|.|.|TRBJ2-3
TGTGCCAGCATCCCGTGGGCGACTGACACAGATACGCAGTATTTT
CASIPWATDTDTQYF
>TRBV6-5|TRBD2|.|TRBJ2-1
TGTGCCAGCAGTTCCCCGGGTAGCGGGGAGGGGTTCAATGAGCAGTTCTTC
CASSSPGSGEGFNEQFF
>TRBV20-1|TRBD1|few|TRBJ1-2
TGCAGTGCTAGGACGGAGGGGGCGGCTAACTATGGCTACACCTTC
CSARTEGAANYGYTF
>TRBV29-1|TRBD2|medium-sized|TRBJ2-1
TGCAGCGTTGAAGATCCCGGGCTAGCGGGAGATGAGCAGTTCTTC
CSVEDPGLAGDEQFF
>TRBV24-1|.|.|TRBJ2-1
TGTGCCACCAGTGCAAACTCACAGGGTAACAATGAGCAGTTCTTC
CATSANSQGNNEQFF
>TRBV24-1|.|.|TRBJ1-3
TGTGCCACCAGTGATTCCCCCCCTGGGAACACCATATATTTT
CATSDSPPGNTIYF
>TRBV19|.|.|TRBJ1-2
TGTGCCAGTAGTATAGTCGGGGCCCGCCTCGGTGGCTACACCTTC
CASSIVGARLGGYTF
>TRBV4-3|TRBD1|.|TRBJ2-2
TGCGCCAGCAGCCAAGACCCCCACGGCAGGGGGATCATAGCCGGGGAGCTGTTTTTT
CASSQDPHGRGIIAGELFF
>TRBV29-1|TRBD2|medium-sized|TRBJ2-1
TGCAGCGTTGAAGACCCCAGACTAGCTCCCACCTACAATGAGCAGTTCTTC
CSVEDPRLAPTYNEQFF